The rows below give T cell receptor beta chains drawn from one sample of a study of cytomegalovirus exposure and HLA in healthy donors. Profiled with immunoSEQ multiplex PCR; TCRdb holds only in-frame clones, not every one. The sample carries 130,000 to 150,000 clones, approximately 80% recorded once. The specimen sequenced was PBMCs. These receptors originate from a male donor in good health and CMV-seronegative. The conserved cysteine and the conserved F or W are not part of the CDR3 here.

J: TRBJ2-3; V: TRBV5-1; CDR3: ASSLEGQADTQY
J: TRBJ2-1; V: TRBV29-1; CDR3: SGQSNEQF
J: TRBJ1-2; V: TRBV28; CDR3: ASSTGQGGYT
J: TRBJ2-5; V: TRBV19; CDR3: ASSNTKETQY
J: TRBJ2-1; V: TRBV30; CDR3: ACGGDAYNEQF
J: TRBJ1-5; V: TRBV6-5; CDR3: ASSPQGLQPQH
J: TRBJ2-7; V: TRBV27; CDR3: ASMGSGAYEQY
J: TRBJ1-1; V: TRBV9; CDR3: ASSVGGAGGTEAF
J: TRBJ1-5; V: TRBV6-6; CDR3: ASSYEGVSNQPQH
J: TRBJ1-4; V: TRBV5-1; CDR3: ASSLEGALNEKLF
J: TRBJ1-2; V: TRBV9; CDR3: ASSVARGLHYGYT
J: TRBJ1-4; V: TRBV30; CDR3: AWSRGETGSKLF
J: TRBJ2-5; V: TRBV19; CDR3: ASSTGAGGAGTQY
J: TRBJ1-1; V: TRBV4-1; CDR3: ASSPGLGLRSNTEAF
J: TRBJ1-2; V: TRBV5-5; CDR3: ASSLLGGDGYT
J: TRBJ1-1; V: TRBV2; CDR3: ASIGVGTEAF
J: TRBJ2-1; V: TRBV7-9; CDR3: SSSTLGGYRQGNEQF
J: TRBJ1-1; V: TRBV6-5; CDR3: ASSYFATGGGSEAF
J: TRBJ1-3; V: TRBV9; CDR3: ASSVGGGQTGNTIY
J: TRBJ1-4; V: TRBV6-5; CDR3: ASSRQGARNEKLF
J: TRBJ2-3; V: TRBV14; CDR3: ASSLATSDTQY
J: TRBJ1-2; V: TRBV7-2; CDR3: ASSLLNLAWGYT
J: TRBJ1-4; V: TRBV6-5; CDR3: ASSRTGGRNEKLF
J: TRBJ1-2; V: TRBV18; CDR3: ASSPQGATANYGYT
J: TRBJ2-1; V: TRBV4-1; CDR3: ASSQGERFEQF
J: TRBJ2-2; V: TRBV7-2; CDR3: ASSRQQGELF
J: TRBJ1-2; V: TRBV5-8; CDR3: ASSLELALFYGYT
J: TRBJ2-5; V: TRBV30; CDR3: AWSVQLEPKSMRETQY
J: TRBJ1-1; V: TRBV28; CDR3: ASSSGERVYTEAF
J: TRBJ1-1; V: TRBV5-8; CDR3: ASSRTGQGNTEAF
J: TRBJ2-7; V: TRBV2; CDR3: ASSGGNRQY
J: TRBJ1-1; V: TRBV5-8; CDR3: ASSFPDRWSTEAF
J: TRBJ1-2; V: TRBV20-1; CDR3: SAPGVYGYT
J: TRBJ1-1; V: TRBV18; CDR3: ASSPTGNTEAF
J: TRBJ2-3; V: TRBV11-1; CDR3: ASSQPPGGGASDTQY
J: TRBJ2-4; V: TRBV6-1; CDR3: ASSAGGVVNIQY
J: TRBJ2-1; V: TRBV6-6; CDR3: ASSPGGNYNEQF
J: TRBJ2-3; V: TRBV6-4; CDR3: ASSTGATDTQY
J: TRBJ2-1; V: TRBV6-5; CDR3: ASRSAEHSQF
J: TRBJ1-2; V: TRBV10-1; CDR3: ASSESKVGAYGYT
J: TRBJ1-6; V: TRBV4-1; CDR3: ASSSRQATSPLH
J: TRBJ2-5; V: TRBV28; CDR3: ASSLTSGSGRETQY
J: TRBJ2-7; V: TRBV5-4; CDR3: ASSLRQGGSYEQY
J: TRBJ1-5; V: TRBV5-6; CDR3: ASSLLDERSNQPQH
J: TRBJ1-4; V: TRBV6-5; CDR3: ASSFSPRGEKLF
J: TRBJ1-2; V: TRBV28; CDR3: ASSLRLYGYT
J: TRBJ2-7; V: TRBV7-2; CDR3: ASSFFADEQY
J: TRBJ1-2; V: TRBV11-2; CDR3: ASSLTGDVYGYT
J: TRBJ1-1; V: TRBV7-8; CDR3: ASSPPSGHLNEAF
J: TRBJ2-7; V: TRBV19; CDR3: ASSNLDFYEQY